These 32 T cell receptor beta chains share one sample of origin, sequenced in a study of radiation and T cells in renal cell carcinoma. The time point here: blood 2 weeks post-SBRT. As for treatment: 15 Gy SBRT to primary tumor, nephrectomy 4 weeks later. The assay was immunoSEQ multiplex PCR, and TCRdb's table has in-frame clones only and misses some. Of roughly 130,000 clones in the sample, roughly 77% are singletons; the top ten hold around 1.8%. This sample comprised blood, obtained from a patient whose treatment included radiotherapy and nephrectomy. The receptors originated from a woman aged 55-70 years with renal cell carcinoma.

The chain has TRBV7-9 and TRBJ2-2; no definite D call. V lost 4 bases and J 2 bases, leaving 17 bases between the germline ends. CDR1 is SEHNR and CDR2 is FQNEAQ in the germline V gene (reference sequence). The CDR3 spans 17 residues. The CDR3 region is CASSWAIHQANTGELFF. DNA for the CDR3: TGTGCCAGCAGCTGGGCAATCCATCAGGCAAACACCGGGGAGCTGTTTTTT.

J is TRBJ2-7 and V is TRBV5-1; D may be TRBD1 (6 bases). V shed 1 base and J shed 4 bases, with 9 bases lying between them. CDR1 is SGHRS, CDR2 YFSETQ, per germline. This CDR3 spans 13 amino acids. CDR3 bases: TGCGCCAGCAGCTTGTCCCAGGGGTACGAGCAGTACTTC. Its protein is CASSLSQGYEQYF.

The genes are TRBV15 and TRBJ1-6; 8 bases are shared with TRBD1. CDR3 length: 15 residues. The V gene's germline CDR1 is LNHNV and CDR2 YYDKDF (reference sequence). Trimming took 4 bases from V and 10 from J; bases not matched to a gene: 9. The CDR3 loop reads CATSIGQGAGSPLHF. In DNA form, the CDR3 reads TGTGCCACCAGCATAGGACAGGGTGCGGGATCACCCCTCCACTTT.

Here the CDR3 DNA reads TGTGCCAGCAGTAACCCAAGCTCCTACGAGCAGTACTTC. Translating it yields CASSNPSSYEQYF. The chain recombines TRBV28 with TRBJ2-7; D gene unclear. V was trimmed by 5 bases and J by 0 bases, leaving 8 bases between them. Germline loops: CDR1 MDHEN, CDR2 SYDVKM. This CDR3 region has 13 residues.

V is TRBV5-6 and J is TRBJ1-2; D might be TRBD1 (6 bases). The V gene's germline CDR1 is SGHDT and CDR2 YYEEEE. V shed 2 bases and J shed 1 base, with 12 bases lying between them. The length of the CDR3 is 15 residues. CDR3 loop: CASSFTGGRNYGYTF. CDR3 DNA sequence: TGTGCCAGCAGCTTTACGGGGGGCCGTAACTATGGCTACACCTTC.

The V call is TRBV19, the J call TRBJ1-5, with D perhaps TRBD1 (5 bases). Between the trimmed V and J ends, which lost 3 bases and 5 bases, there was a span of 14 bases. Per the germline V gene, CDR1 is LNHDA and CDR2 is SQIVND (reference sequence). This CDR3 region has 15 residues. CDR3 in DNA: TGTGCCAGTAGTATGGGGAGACAGCTCGATCAGCCCCAGCATTTT. As protein: CASSMGRQLDQPQHF.

The chain couples TRBV5-1 to TRBJ2-1; 7 nucleotides agree with TRBD2. The V segment lost 4 bases and the J segment 0 bases; nucleotides outside the gene matches: 13. CDR3 length: 18 amino acids. The germline V gene has CDR1 SGHRS and CDR2 YFSETQ. CDR3 nucleotides: TGCGCCAGCAGCGGGGCCGGGAGCGGGGCTAGCTCCTACAATGAGCAGTTCTTC. Residues: CASSGAGSGASSYNEQFF.

The gene calls are TRBV19 and TRBJ2-5, with 7 positions matching TRBD1. J lost 5 bases, V lost 3 bases, and 9 bases had no gene match. The CDR3 has 15 residues. The V gene's germline CDR1 is LNHDA and CDR2 SQIVND (reference sequence). The CDR3 region has the DNA TGTGCCAGTAGTATCTCCAGGGGGAACGGGGAGACCCAGTACTTC. This gives the protein CASSISRGNGETQYF.

This rearrangement joins TRBV5-4 to TRBJ2-1; D is uncertain. Per the germline V gene, CDR1 is SGHNT and CDR2 is YYREEE (reference sequence). V lost 4 bases, J lost 6 bases, and 8 bases lay in between. The CDR3 runs 12 residues. CDR3 sequence (DNA): TGTGCCAGCAGCCTGGAGCGCAATGAGCAGTTCTTC. Its protein is CASSLERNEQFF.

The chain links TRBV30 to TRBJ1-4, with D possibly matching TRBD1 (6 bases). This CDR3 comprises 14 residues. V lost 5 bases and J lost 4, with 14 bases in between. The germline V gene has CDR1 GTSNPN and CDR2 SVGIG (reference sequence). The CDR3: CAWGADRSNEKLFF. CDR3 nucleotides: TGTGCCTGGGGTGCGGACAGAAGTAATGAAAAACTGTTTTTT.

The chain links TRBV5-4 to TRBJ2-1; the match to TRBD2 covers 7 bases. V lost 3 bases, J lost 7 bases, and 13 bases stayed unmatched. The length of the CDR3 is 16 residues. Germline V gene sequence: CDR1 SGHNT, CDR2 YYREEE (reference sequence). The CDR3 coding sequence is TGTGCCAGCAGCTACAAGGAATCGTACGGGAGGAATGAGCAGTTCTTC. It specifies CASSYKESYGRNEQFF. The variable domain in full, completed from reference TRBV5-4 and TRBJ2-1, reads ETGVTQSPTHLIKTRGQQVTLRCSSQSGHNTVSWYQQALGQGPQFIFQYYREEENGRGNFPPRFSGLQFPNYSSELNVNALELDDSALYLCASSYKESYGRNEQFFGPGTRLTVL.

V is TRBV28 and J is TRBJ1-2; D gene ambiguous. The V gene's germline CDR1 is MDHEN and CDR2 SYDVKM. V was shortened by 6 bases and J by 5 bases, with 13 bases between the two germline ends. The CDR3 sequence is 13 residues long. This chain's CDR3 is CASRRPSDYGYTF. The DNA of the CDR3 is TGTGCCAGCAGACGGCCGAGTGATTATGGCTACACCTTC.

The CDR3 loop reads CASSPRTPRDYGYTF. The CDR3 region has the DNA TGCGCCAGCAGCCCGAGGACCCCCCGGGACTATGGCTACACCTTC. The V gene is TRBV5-1, the J gene TRBJ1-2, with no clear D. Trimming took off 4 bases at V and 3 bases at J, with 16 bases between the two ends. The germline V gene encodes CDR1 SGHRS and CDR2 YFSETQ. The CDR3 runs to 15 residues.

The V call is TRBV5-5, the J call TRBJ1-1; D unresolved. V was cut by 5 bases and J by 1 base, with 9 bases left in between. This CDR3 is 13 amino acids long. Germline V gene sequence: CDR1 SGHKS, CDR2 YYEKEE (reference sequence). CDR3 sequence: CASSPGPNTEAFF. Here the CDR3 DNA reads TGTGCCAGCAGTCCCGGTCCGAACACTGAAGCTTTCTTT.

The chain links TRBV28 to TRBJ1-3; D gene ambiguous. This CDR3 spans 15 amino acids. With 5 bases removed from V and 0 bases from J, the gap between germline ends came to 11 bases. Germline CDR1 reads MDHEN; CDR2 reads SYDVKM. Written as DNA, the CDR3 is TGTGCCAGCAGTCACTCGACCGTCTCTGGAAACACCATATATTTT. Its translation: CASSHSTVSGNTIYF.

This clone is a singleton in its sample. The chain links TRBV5-6 to TRBJ2-5; the D gene is possibly TRBD2 (5 bases). CDR3 length equals 14 residues. Between the trimmed V and J ends, which lost 4 bases and 7 bases, there was a span of 17 bases. Germline V gene sequence: CDR1 SGHDT, CDR2 YYEEEE. The CDR3 DNA is TGTGCCAGCAGCCCCCCCGGGATAGTTTGGACCCAGTACTTC. Translating gives CASSPPGIVWTQYF.

The chain joins TRBV10-3 to TRBJ2-7, with TRBD1 matching over 7 bases. This CDR3 has 12 residues. The V gene end was trimmed by 10 bases and the J gene end by 2 bases; junction bases not matched to a gene: 5. CDR1 ENHRY and CDR2 SYGVKD come from the germline V gene. The CDR3 sequence: CASKGQPYEQYF. The CDR3 bases are TGTGCCAGCAAGGGACAGCCCTACGAGCAGTACTTC.

The V gene is TRBV28, the J gene TRBJ2-2; the match to TRBD2 covers 7 bases. Germline CDR1 reads MDHEN; CDR2 reads SYDVKM. The CDR3 is made up of 14 amino acids. With 5 bases clipped from V and 6 bases from J, the junction kept 6 bases outside the gene matches. In nucleotides, the CDR3 is TGTGCCAGCAGTACCTACCGGGGGGCCGGGGAGCTGTTTTTT. It encodes CASSTYRGAGELFF. The full variable domain, in which reference TRBV28 and TRBJ2-2 provide the parts outside the CDR3, is DVKVTQSSRYLVKRTGEKVFLECVQDMDHENMFWYRQDPGLGLRLIYFSYDVKMKEKGDIPEGYSVSREKKERFSLILESASTNQTSMYLCASSTYRGAGELFFGEGSRLTVL.

The chain is built from TRBV7-2 and TRBJ1-5; D is undetermined. Between the trimmed V and J ends, which lost 3 bases and 5 bases, there was a span of 11 bases. Germline assignment: CDR1 SGHTA and CDR2 FQGNSA. The CDR3 has 14 residues. CDR3 DNA: TGTGCCAGCAGCTTCTCCAGAATAGATCAGCCCCAGCATTTT. Residues: CASSFSRIDQPQHF.

The chain recombines TRBV7-6 with TRBJ1-2; D gene unclear. This CDR3 spans 15 amino acids. Germline V gene sequence: CDR1 SGHVS, CDR2 FNYEAQ. V dropped 5 bases and J dropped 0 bases, with 13 bases sitting between them. The CDR3 sequence: CASSPGTQTNYGYTF. In nucleotides, the CDR3 is TGTGCCAGCAGCCCAGGCACCCAAACTAACTATGGCTACACCTTC.

The CDR3 here is CASSPRVTAGEQFF. CDR3 sequence (DNA): TGTGCCAGCAGCCCTAGAGTGACCGCCGGTGAGCAGTTCTTC. The rearrangement uses TRBV9 and TRBJ2-1; the D is unclear. This CDR3 has 14 amino acids. CDR1 is SGDLS, CDR2 YYNGEE, per germline. V gave up 4 bases and J gave up 9 bases, with 17 bases separating them.

The chain joins TRBV29-1 to TRBJ2-5, with D possibly being TRBD1 (6 bases). The germline V and J ends were trimmed by 7 bases and 4 bases, with 13 bases remaining between them. Germline V gives CDR1 SQVTM, CDR2 ANQGSEA. This CDR3 has 12 amino acids. DNA for the CDR3: TGCAGCGCCCGGACAGTTGGAGAGACCCAGTACTTC. Residues: CSARTVGETQYF.

As regards this clone: Being one base from a much bigger clone, this may be a read error. The V call is TRBV4-2, the J call TRBJ1-2, with 11 bases aligning to TRBD1. This CDR3 has 16 amino acids. Germline CDR1 is LGHNA and CDR2 is YNFKEQ. The ends lost 3 bases at V and 2 bases at J; junction bases unmatched: 5. The DNA for the CDR3 is TGTGCCAGCAGCCACGGACAGGGGGCGGAAAACTATGGCTACACCTTC. It is translated as CASSHGQGAENYGYTF.

Concerning this clone: A read error may account for a junction end that differs from germline. The rearrangement links TRBV9 to TRBJ2-2, with D tentatively TRBD1 (6 bases). CDR1 and CDR2 from the germline V gene are SGDLS and YYNGEE. CDR3 size: 15 residues. The CDR3 DNA reads as TGTGCCAGCAGCGTCCTTGACAGGAACGCCGGGGAGCTGTTTTTT. Protein: CASSVLDRNAGELFF. Full variable domain (remainder filled in from reference TRBV9 and TRBJ2-2): DSGVTQTPKHLITATGQRVTLRCSPRSGDLSVYWYQQSLDQGLQFLIQYYNGEERAKGNILERFSAQQFPDLHSELNLSSLELGDSALYFCASSVLDRNAGELFFGEGSRLTVL.

The rearrangement links TRBV6-1 to TRBJ2-3; D gene uncertain. Germline-derived CDR1 and CDR2 are MNHNS and SASEGT. V was trimmed by 8 bases and J by 0 bases, leaving 12 bases between them. This CDR3 is 14 amino acids long. CDR3 bases: TGTGCCAGCGCTTGGACGTCTAGCACAGATACGCAGTATTTT. This translates into CASAWTSSTDTQYF.

V gene TRBV9 combines with J gene TRBJ2-2, with 7 bases lining up with TRBD1. V lost 3 bases and J lost 7; bases outside the gene matches: 9. Per germline, CDR1 SGDLS and CDR2 YYNGEE. This CDR3 spans 15 amino acids. CDR3 in amino acids: CASSEGDSLVGELFF. DNA for the CDR3: TGTGCCAGCAGCGAAGGGGACAGCCTAGTCGGGGAGCTGTTTTTT. The complete variable domain, with remaining parts taken from reference TRBV9 and TRBJ2-2, reads DSGVTQTPKHLITATGQRVTLRCSPRSGDLSVYWYQQSLDQGLQFLIQYYNGEERAKGNILERFSAQQFPDLHSELNLSSLELGDSALYFCASSEGDSLVGELFFGEGSRLTVL.

The chain has TRBV28 and TRBJ1-2; D unclear. The germline V gene has CDR1 MDHEN and CDR2 SYDVKM. With 8 bases removed from V and 4 bases from J, the gap between germline ends came to 20 bases. The CDR3 contains 15 residues. The CDR3 DNA sequence: TGTGCCAGCTTTGGCCGTCCTCCCGAAAGCTATGGCTACACCTTC. Its protein is CASFGRPPESYGYTF.

The chain couples TRBV20-1 to TRBJ2-3; D remains ambiguous. V dropped 4 bases and J dropped 0 bases, with 2 bases sitting between them. The germline CDR1 and CDR2 sequences are DFQATT and SNEGSKA (reference sequence). This CDR3 comprises 11 residues. CDR3: CSATSTDTQYF. The CDR3 DNA follows: TGCAGTGCTACCAGCACAGATACGCAGTATTTT.

The rearrangement joins TRBV5-5 to TRBJ1-4; D not resolved. CDR3 length equals 15 residues. Germline CDR1 reads SGHKS; CDR2 reads YYEKEE (reference sequence). The ends were cut back, 0 bases at V and 8 bases at J, with 14 bases in the middle. The chain's CDR3 is CASSLAPTVGEKLFF. DNA of the CDR3: TGTGCCAGCAGCTTGGCCCCCACAGTCGGAGAAAAACTGTTTTTT.

V is TRBV6-6 and J is TRBJ1-2; a possible D gene is TRBD1 (5 bases). The CDR3 contains 14 residues. Germline lookup yields CDR1 MNHNY and CDR2 SVGAGI (reference sequence). V lost 5 bases and J 6 bases, leaving 16 bases between the germline ends. CDR3 loop: CASSPSAGTHGYTF. CDR3 nucleotides: TGTGCCAGCAGTCCATCAGCCGGGACTCATGGCTACACCTTC.

This clone occurred a few times. The chain carries TRBV5-1 and TRBJ1-6, with unresolved D. The CDR3 is 16 residues long. The V end lost 6 bases, the J end lost 0 bases, and 13 bases lay between the germline ends. Per germline, CDR1 SGHRS and CDR2 YFSETQ. CDR3 bases: TGCGCCAGCACCCCTGTTAGTAGCTCCTATAATTCACCCCTCCACTTT. It translates to CASTPVSSSYNSPLHF.

The gene calls are TRBV5-1 and TRBJ2-1, with D unresolved. CDR3 length equals 11 residues. Trimming took 6 bases from V and 7 from J, leaving 8 bases between them. Germline CDR1 SGHRS, CDR2 YFSETQ. The CDR3 nucleotides read TGCGCCAGCAAAATAGGGAATGAGCAGTTCTTC. This codes for CASKIGNEQFF.